This T cell receptor (beta chain) was retrieved from a study of blood T cell repertoires in COVID-19. Study-level information: Material from acute and convalescent COVID-19 was sourced from the United States, Italy and Spain. The cDNA or gDNA used as material had been derived from T cells, B-cell-depleted T cells, or PBMCs.

Produced via immunoSEQ multiplex PCR; TCRdb's table is partial and in-frame only. The sample contains 45,000 to 55,000 clones, roughly two thirds of which appear only once. The clonotype comes from an older woman with acute or convalescent COVID-19. Specimen: peripheral blood.

Here the CDR3 reads CASSPTGDSNQPQHF. DNA for the CDR3: TGTGCCAGCAGCCCCACGGGGGATAGCAATCAGCCCCAGCATTTT. This chain links TRBV6-5 with TRBJ1-5; the D gene is possibly TRBD1 (5 bases). This CDR3 has 15 residues. Germline CDR1 MNHEY, CDR2 SVGAGI. V shed 6 bases and J shed 0 bases, with 12 bases lying between them.